Following are 29 T cell receptor beta chains from one sample sequenced in a study of molecular identifiers for immune sequencing clone quantification. TCRdb re-called the PCR reads through MiXCR, storing one row per CDR3 protein. The table has 37,000 or so distinct CDR3 sequences, more than 20% seen once; the top ten hold around 0.96%. Sequences were obtained from naive CD8+ T cells from blood, with Jurkat cell RNA spiked in. As to subset: FACS-sorted CD8+CD4-CCR7+CD45RA+ naive T cells. These receptors all come from a human donor in good health. Some libraries in this study had Jurkat cell RNA spiked in.

Of note for this clonotype: A much more abundant neighbour one base away suggests this may be a read error. The V and J genes are TRBV4-1 and TRBJ2-2, with 8 nucleotides matching TRBD1. This CDR3 is built from 16 residues. The germline gives CDR1 MGHRA, CDR2 YSYEKL. CDR3 in DNA: TGCGCCAGCAGCCAAGGACAGGGGAGCGCCACCGGGGTGCTGTTTTTT. Translated, it gives CASSQGQGSATGVLFF.

In this sample, this clonotype turned up many times. The CDR3 region is CASSGEPTGTDTQYF. The CDR3, as DNA: TGCGCCAGCAGTGGCGAACCTACTGGAACAGATACGCAGTATTTT. J is TRBJ2-3 and V is TRBV10-2; D unresolved. V lost 4 bases, J lost 3 bases, and 14 bases lay in between. Per germline, CDR1 WSHSY and CDR2 SAAADI. The CDR3 is made up of 15 amino acids.

This clonotype was found many times. V is TRBV7-9 and J is TRBJ1-4; D is ambiguous. Germline-derived CDR1 and CDR2 are SEHNR and FQNEAQ (reference sequence). The V end lost 5 bases, the J end lost 8 bases, and 18 bases lay between the germline ends. The CDR3 sequence is 15 residues long. The CDR3 protein is CASSPRPEPMEKLFF. Here the CDR3 DNA reads TGTGCCAGCAGCCCACGTCCCGAGCCAATGGAAAAACTGTTTTTT.

Written as DNA, the CDR3 is TGCGCCAGCAGCGCTATCGACAGGGGAGGCACTGAAGCTTTCTTT. Encoded protein: CASSAIDRGGTEAFF. The chain employs TRBV5-1 and TRBJ1-1; 8 positions match TRBD1. The ends lost 4 bases at V and 4 bases at J; junction bases unmatched: 9. The V gene's germline CDR1 is SGHRS and CDR2 YFSETQ. The CDR3 has 15 amino acids.

This clonotype was counted ten times or more. The chain uses TRBV7-2 and TRBJ2-3; TRBD1 or TRBD2 may be the D gene (5 bases each). Trimming cost V 3 bases and J 3 bases, with 10 bases left between them. The V gene's germline CDR1 is SGHTA and CDR2 FQGNSA. The CDR3 sequence is 14 residues long. The CDR3 is CASSFGARTDTQYF. CDR3 nucleotides: TGTGCCAGCAGCTTCGGGGCCAGGACAGATACGCAGTATTTT.

This clonotype came up many times. CDR3 loop: CASSPAPHEQYF. The CDR3 DNA is TGTGCCAGCAGCCCCGCCCCCCACGAGCAGTACTTC. J is TRBJ2-7 and V is TRBV7-9; D gene uncertain. Trimming removed 5 bases from V and 5 bases from J, with 10 bases in between. Germline lookup yields CDR1 SEHNR and CDR2 FQNEAQ (reference sequence). This CDR3 is built from 12 residues.

Ten or more counts support this clonotype. The chain is built from TRBV11-2 and TRBJ2-1, with D possibly TRBD1 on 5 matching bases. CDR1 is SGHAT and CDR2 is FQNNGV in the germline V gene. Trimming took 5 bases from V and 7 from J, leaving 9 bases between them. The CDR3 sequence is 12 residues long. The CDR3 DNA reads TGTGCCAGCAGCGACGACAGAAATGAGCAGTTCTTC. Translating gives CASSDDRNEQFF.

A note on this clonotype: Being one base from a much bigger clone, this may be a read error. The chain combines TRBV19 with TRBJ1-5; no firm D call. Germline V gives CDR1 LNHDA, CDR2 SQIVND (reference sequence). CDR3 size: 16 residues. The CDR3 sequence is CASSGQLYHSNQPPHF. CDR3 coding DNA: TGTGCCAGTAGTGGGCAGCTATATCATAGCAATCAGCCCCCGCATTTT.

This clonotype has a count of ten or more. The chain links TRBV13 to TRBJ2-2, with no clear D. This CDR3 has 13 residues. Germline values: CDR1 PRHDT, CDR2 FYEKMQ (reference sequence). Deletions cut 0 bases from V and 1 base from J, with 0 bases between. This chain's CDR3 is CASSLGNTGELFF. Here the CDR3 DNA reads TGTGCCAGCAGCTTAGGGAACACCGGGGAGCTGTTTTTT.

The chain joins TRBV24-1 to TRBJ2-2; D uncertain. Trimming stripped 5 bases from V and 5 bases from J, with 5 bases between. The length of the CDR3 is 12 residues. CDR1 and CDR2 (germline): KGHDR, SFDVKD. The CDR3 region is CATSAWTGELFF. CDR3 coding DNA: TGTGCCACCAGTGCCTGGACCGGGGAGCTGTTTTTT.

This clonotype appeared a few times. This may arise from a read error, as a much more abundant clone is one base away. The chain recombines TRBV11-2 with TRBJ1-5; 8 bases line up with TRBD1. CDR3 size: 15 residues. CDR1 and CDR2 from the germline V gene are SGHAT and FQNNGV. The chain's CDR3 is CASSEGQVNNHPQHF. CDR3 coding DNA: TGTGCCAGCAGCGAGGGACAGGTCAACAATCATCCCCAGCATTTT.

On this clonotype itself: A much larger clone lies a single base off, so this may be a read error. V and J are TRBV13 and TRBJ1-1; D ambiguous. With 1 base removed from V and 7 bases from J, the gap between germline ends came to 10 bases. CDR1 and CDR2 (germline): PRHDT, FYEKMQ (reference sequence). The CDR3 runs 13 residues. Here the CDR3 DNA reads TGTGCCAGCAGCTTAGTGGGAGCGAGTGAAGCTTTCTTT. Encoded protein: CASSLVGASEAFF.

This clonotype was detected many times. The chain recombines TRBV30 with TRBJ2-7; D remains ambiguous. The CDR3 is made up of 12 amino acids. The V gene lost 2 bases and the J gene lost 1 base, with 6 bases spanning the gap. Germline V CDR1 and CDR2: GTSNPN, SVGIG (reference sequence). CDR3 loop: CAWSSNSYEQYF. The CDR3 nucleotides read TGTGCCTGGAGTTCGAATTCCTACGAGCAGTACTTC.

The V gene is TRBV6-2 or TRBV6-3, the J gene TRBJ1-5; D not resolved. Trimming took off 2 bases at V and 9 bases at J, with 26 bases between the two ends. This CDR3 spans 18 amino acids. CDR1 and CDR2 (germline): MNHEY, SVGEGT. CDR3 sequence (DNA): TGTGCCAGCAGTTACGACCAGGACGGACTTCCAATTGGTGGGCCCCAGCATTTT. It encodes CASSYDQDGLPIGGPQHF.

This clonotype was detected once. The final CDR3 position lacks the conserved phenylalanine or tryptophan, pointing to a likely read error. V is TRBV29-1 and J is TRBJ2-3; D call uncertain. Trimming cost V 7 bases and J 5 bases, with 19 bases left between them. CDR3 length: 14 amino acids. Per the germline V gene, CDR1 is SQVTM and CDR2 is ANQGSEA. The DNA for the CDR3 is TGCAGCGAAATAGAGTGGACCTTCGGAGATACGCAGTATGTT. Protein: CSEIEWTFGDTQYV.

This clonotype has a count of ten or more. The genes are TRBV28 and TRBJ2-7; D is uncertain. CDR1 and CDR2 (germline): MDHEN, SYDVKM. Trimming cost V 6 bases and J 0 bases, with 9 bases left between them. The CDR3 length is 13 residues. The CDR3 sequence is CASSVASSYEQYF. CDR3 in DNA: TGTGCCAGCAGCGTGGCCAGCTCCTACGAGCAGTACTTC.

The V and J genes are TRBV6-2 or TRBV6-3 and TRBJ2-1; 7 bases are shared with TRBD1. V shed 2 bases and J 2 bases; nucleotides not matched to a gene: 6. CDR3 length: 16 amino acids. Germline CDR1 is MNHEY and CDR2 is SVGEGT. This CDR3 reads CASSYPTGLTYNEQFF. As DNA, the CDR3 is TGTGCCAGCAGTTACCCGACAGGGCTAACCTACAATGAGCAGTTCTTC.

This clonotype has just a few counts. The V and J genes are TRBV6-1 and TRBJ2-1; D is possibly TRBD2 (6 bases). CDR3 length: 15 residues. Germline V gene sequence: CDR1 MNHNS, CDR2 SASEGT. V shed 7 bases and J shed 2 bases, with 15 bases lying between them. The CDR3 nucleotides are TGTGCCAGCACCCTAGGAGGAGGGCCCTACAATGAGCAGTTCTTC. The encoded protein is CASTLGGGPYNEQFF.

The sample holds many counts of this clonotype. The V call is TRBV20-1, the J call TRBJ2-7, with D unresolved. Germline assignment: CDR1 DFQATT and CDR2 SNEGSKA (reference sequence). V lost 1 base to trimming and J lost 0 bases, with 10 bases between them. The CDR3 has 14 residues. The CDR3 DNA follows: TGCAGTGCTAGAGCCAGCGAAGACTCCTACGAGCAGTACTTC. It yields the protein CSARASEDSYEQYF.

This clonotype was observed many times. J is TRBJ2-3 and V is TRBV19, with TRBD1 as a possible D gene (5 bases). The CDR3 runs 15 residues. The V end was cut by 11 bases, the J end by 0 bases, with 18 bases between. Germline lookup yields CDR1 LNHDA and CDR2 SQIVND (reference sequence). The CDR3 nucleotides are TGTGCCTCTGGGGCAACAGGCCTTAGCACAGATACGCAGTATTTT. Residues: CASGATGLSTDTQYF.

This clonotype appeared a few times. It may be a read error: a sequence one base away is much more abundant. The CDR3 end shows no conserved phenylalanine or tryptophan, and so a read error is likely. V gene TRBV4-3 combines with J gene TRBJ2-7; D is perhaps TRBD1 (6 bases). CDR1 is LGHNA, CDR2 YSLEER, per germline. V lost 4 bases and J lost 3, with 10 bases in between. The CDR3 has 13 amino acids. DNA of the CDR3: TGCGCCAGCAGCCCTTTCAGGGGCTACGAGCAGTACTAC. This sequence encodes CASSPFRGYEQYY.

A word on this clonotype: A much larger clonotype is one base distant, so this may be a read error. The V and J genes are TRBV5-1 and TRBJ2-3; 10 nucleotides agree with TRBD1. CDR3 length equals 15 residues. Germline loops: CDR1 SGHRS, CDR2 YFSETQ. Germline trimming cut 2 bases from V and 5 bases from J; bases unmatched to any gene: 5. DNA for the CDR3: TGCGCCAGCAGCTTCGGACAGGGGGTTGAAGATACGCAGTATTTT. Its protein product is CASSFGQGVEDTQYF.

This chain connects TRBV7-9 to TRBJ1-1, with D unresolved. From germline, CDR1 is SEHNR and CDR2 FQNEAQ (reference sequence). V lost 8 bases and J lost 4, with 20 bases in between. This CDR3 spans 15 amino acids. CDR3 nucleotides: TGTGCCAGCGGCCCCGCCGCGCCTCGTGTCACTGAAGCTTTCTTT. It specifies CASGPAAPRVTEAFF. Full variable domain (outside the CDR3, taken from reference TRBV7-9 and TRBJ1-1): DTGVSQNPRHKITKRGQNVTFRCDPISEHNRLYWYRQTLGQGPEFLTYFQNEAQLEKSRLLSDRFSAERPKGSFSTLEIQRTEQGDSAMYLCASGPAAPRVTEAFFGQGTRLTVV.

The rearrangement uses TRBV5-1 and TRBJ2-7; D possibly matches TRBD1 or TRBD2 (5 bases each). Germline CDR1 and CDR2: SGHRS and YFSETQ. Trimming left V 0 bases short and J 2 bases short, with 15 bases between. This CDR3 is built from 16 residues. CDR3 sequence: CASSLGVGAHTYEQYF. CDR3 DNA sequence: TGCGCCAGCAGCTTGGGGGTCGGGGCGCACACCTACGAGCAGTACTTC.

CDR3 in amino acids: CASSRYRGGMNTEAFF. The CDR3 nucleotides read TGCGCCAGCAGCCGATACAGGGGGGGGATGAACACTGAAGCTTTCTTT. This chain joins TRBV4-3 and TRBJ1-1; TRBD1 matches 8 bases. Germline V gene data show CDR1 as LGHNA and CDR2 as YSLEER. This CDR3 region has 16 residues. Trimming cost V 4 bases and J 0 bases; bases outside gene matches: 7.

The genes are TRBV29-1 and TRBJ1-1; maybe TRBD1 (5 bases). Looked up from germline, CDR1 is SQVTM and CDR2 is ANQGSEA. The length of the CDR3 is 14 residues. V lost 7 bases, J lost 0 bases, and 15 bases lay in between. Here the CDR3 DNA reads TGCAGCGCTGGGGCAGCCCTCATGAACACTGAAGCTTTCTTT. Protein sequence: CSAGAALMNTEAFF.

The chain has TRBV5-6 and TRBJ2-3, with TRBD2 matching over 12 bases. In germline, CDR1 is SGHDT, CDR2 YYEEEE. CDR3 length: 15 residues. Trimming cost V 0 bases and J 6 bases; bases outside gene matches: 2. CDR3 nucleotide sequence: TGTGCCAGCAGCTTGGGACTAGCGGGGGTTGATACGCAGTATTTT. It yields the protein CASSLGLAGVDTQYF.

With regard to this clonotype: This may be a read error, as it is one base from a much larger clone. The rearrangement uses TRBV3-1 and TRBJ2-5; D remains unclear. Germline CDR1 and CDR2: LGHDT and YNNKEL (reference sequence). The CDR3 runs to 14 residues. CDR3 nucleotide sequence: TGTGCCAGCAGCCAATTTCTGGAGACGGAGACCCGGTACTTC. Translating it yields CASSQFLETETRYF.

This clonotype came up many times. The V gene is TRBV3-2, the J gene TRBJ2-7; TRBD1, the D gene given by the table, was not confirmed from the DNA. TRBV3-2 is flagged as a pseudogene. There are 16 residues in the CDR3. The CDR3 bases are TGTGCCAGCAGCCAAGATAGACGGGGGGTCCCGGTCGAGCAGTACTTC. Translation: CASSQDRRGVPVEQYF.